The present TCR beta chain was sequenced within a study of Graves' ophthalmopathy and Graves' hyperthyroidism. About this clonotype: Its antigen is undetermined.

Transcripts of RNA were the source for amplifying TCR beta CDR3 regions. RT-PCR with HTBI primers came first, then second-round multiplex PCR. Using its own MiXCR run on the multiplex PCR reads, TCRdb lists one record per CDR3 protein. The sample records about 1.1 million distinct CDR3 sequences, around a third being singletons. V gave up 0 bases and J gave up 0 bases, with 10 bases separating them. The CDR3 covers 17 residues. The germline V gene encodes CDR1 SGHDT and CDR2 YYEEEE. General observations from the study: A 13-signature model separated ophthalmopathy from stable hyperthyroidism, almost 90% sensitivity, around 81% specificity.

Clinical symptoms and serum thyroxine were used for diagnosis; TRAb, thyroid ultrasound and orbital computed tomography were also relied on. This TCR derives from an adult man with Graves' hyperthyroidism. Sequencing was carried out using peripheral blood or thyroid tissue (not recorded which). The J gene is TRBJ2-6, the V gene TRBV5-6; D ambiguous. The DNA of the CDR3 is TGTGCCAGCAGCTTGGGATGGAGAGCCTCTGGGGCCAACGTCCTGACTTTC. Its translation is CASSLGWRASGANVLTF.